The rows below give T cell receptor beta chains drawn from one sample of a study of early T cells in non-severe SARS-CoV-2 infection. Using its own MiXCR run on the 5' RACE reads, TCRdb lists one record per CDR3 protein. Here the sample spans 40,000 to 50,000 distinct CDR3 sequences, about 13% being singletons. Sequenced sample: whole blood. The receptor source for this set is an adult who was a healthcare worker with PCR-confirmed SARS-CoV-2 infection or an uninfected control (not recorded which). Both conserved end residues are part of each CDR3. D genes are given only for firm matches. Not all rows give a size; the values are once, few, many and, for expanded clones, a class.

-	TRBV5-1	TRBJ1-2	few	TGCGCCAGCAGCTTGACCCCGACAGTACCCTATGGCTACACCTTC	CASSLTPTVPYGYTF
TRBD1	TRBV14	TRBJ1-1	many	TGTGCCAGCAGCCTACTAGGGACAGACACTGAAGCTTTCTTT	CASSLLGTDTEAFF
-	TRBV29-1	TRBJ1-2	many	TGCAGCGTTGAAGATCGTGGCAGGACAGCGCCGGCTTATGGCTACACCTTC	CSVEDRGRTAPAYGYTF
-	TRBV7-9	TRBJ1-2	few	TGTGCCAGCAGCACCGGGACTCCCGCCTACTATGGCTACACCTTC	CASSTGTPAYYGYTF
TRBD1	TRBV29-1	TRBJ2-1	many	TGCAGCGTCCTCGCAGGGGGCTCTGAGCAGTTCTTC	CSVLAGGSEQFF
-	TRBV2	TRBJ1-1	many	TGTGCCAGCACGCGACAAAGCACTGAAGCTTTCTTT	CASTRQSTEAFF
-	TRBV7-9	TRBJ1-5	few	TGTGCCAGCAGCTTAGATTATAGTGGCAGAAGCAATCAGCCCCAGCATTTT	CASSLDYSGRSNQPQHF
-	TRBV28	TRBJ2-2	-	TGTGCCAGCAGTTCAGTTGGGACACGCACCGGGGAGCTGTTTTTT	CASSSVGTRTGELFF
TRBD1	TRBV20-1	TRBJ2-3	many	TGCAGTGCCCCGACAGGGCCCCTCACAGATACGCAGTATTTT	CSAPTGPLTDTQYF
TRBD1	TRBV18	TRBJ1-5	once	TGTGCCAGCTCACCCGCGGGAAACAGGGGAAATCAGCCCCAGCATTTT	CASSPAGNRGNQPQHF
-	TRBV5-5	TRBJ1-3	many	TGTGCCAGCAGCGGGGTCGGGTCAGGAAACACCATATATTTT	CASSGVGSGNTIYF
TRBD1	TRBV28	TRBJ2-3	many	TGTGCCAGCACCTTCTGGGGACAGGACACAGATACGCAGTATTTT	CASTFWGQDTDTQYF
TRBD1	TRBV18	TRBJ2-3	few	TGTGCCAGCTCACCGGGACAGGGAAGCACAGATACGCAGTATTTT	CASSPGQGSTDTQYF
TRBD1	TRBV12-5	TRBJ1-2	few	TGTGCTAGTGGTTTGGTACTCGGCAGGGGGCATGGCTACACCTTC	CASGLVLGRGHGYTF
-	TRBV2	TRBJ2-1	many	TGTGCCAGCATGAGGGGGAATGAGCAGTTCTTC	CASMRGNEQFF
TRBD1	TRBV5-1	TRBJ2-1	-	TGCGCCAGCAGCCCGGGACAGCGCTCCTACAATGAGCAGTTCTTC	CASSPGQRSYNEQFF
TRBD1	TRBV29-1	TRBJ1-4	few	TGCAGCGTCAACTTCGGACAGGGCATTAATGAAAAACTGTTTTTT	CSVNFGQGINEKLFF
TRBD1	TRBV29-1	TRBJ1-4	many	TGCAGCGTAGTACAGGGGTCCGCAACTAATGAAAAACTGTTTTTT	CSVVQGSATNEKLFF
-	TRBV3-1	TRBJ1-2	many	TGTGCCAGCAGCCAAGGTCTGGGCGGCTACACCTTC	CASSQGLGGYTF
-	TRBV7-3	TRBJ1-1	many	TGTGCCAGCAGCCGTAACCTGAACACTGAAGCTTTCTTT	CASSRNLNTEAFF
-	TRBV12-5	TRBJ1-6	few	TGTGCTAGTGGTTCAATGGGGGGGGCGTTCGGAGATAATTCACCCCTCCACTTT	CASGSMGGAFGDNSPLHF
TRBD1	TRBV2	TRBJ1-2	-	TGTGCCAGCAGTGAAGTGACAGGGAACTATGGCTACACCTTC	CASSEVTGNYGYTF
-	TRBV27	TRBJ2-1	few	TGTGCCAGCTCCGGGGAGCTGGGCTACAATGAGCAGTTCTTC	CASSGELGYNEQFF
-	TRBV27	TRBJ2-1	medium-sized	TGTGCCAGCAGTTCCCAGGTATGGAATGAGCAGTTCTTC	CASSSQVWNEQFF
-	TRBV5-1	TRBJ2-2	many	TGCGCCAGCAGCCAACCAGGAGCCTCGAACACCGGGGAGCTGTTTTTT	CASSQPGASNTGELFF